One sample yielded the 9 T cell receptor beta chains listed below, sequenced in a study of blood T cell repertoires in COVID-19. Libraries were prepared by immunoSEQ multiplex PCR; TCRdb keeps only in-frame clonotypes and omits some of them. The table has some 100,000 clones, about 89% seen once. What was sequenced was peripheral blood. The receptors here all came from a man between 50 and 59 years old with acute or convalescent COVID-19.

V and J are TRBV30 and TRBJ1-1; D not certain. The germline V and J ends were trimmed by 0 bases and 1 base, with 9 bases remaining between them. Looked up from germline, CDR1 is GTSNPN and CDR2 is SVGIG (reference sequence). CDR3 length: 14 amino acids. The CDR3 spells CAWSVLVRNTEAFF. CDR3 nucleotide sequence: TGTGCCTGGAGTGTACTCGTCCGGAACACTGAAGCTTTCTTT.

This rearrangement joins TRBV19 to TRBJ1-6; tentative D call: TRBD1 (5 bases). V shed 6 bases and J shed 1 base, with 13 bases lying between them. Germline lookup yields CDR1 LNHDA and CDR2 SQIVND (reference sequence). The CDR3 runs to 16 residues. CDR3 sequence: CASSVGGTSYNSPLHF. DNA of the CDR3: TGTGCCAGTAGCGTGGGGGGAACTTCCTATAATTCACCCCTCCACTTT.

Notes on this clone: Other DNA sequences in this specimen translate into the identical CDR3. The chain combines TRBV14 with TRBJ2-5; TRBD2 might be the D (5 bases). The germline V gene has CDR1 SGHDN and CDR2 FVKESK. Deletions cut 6 bases from V and 5 bases from J, with 13 bases between. The CDR3 runs to 13 residues. CDR3 sequence: CASSRGLPETQYF. CDR3 DNA: TGTGCCAGCAGTCGAGGACTGCCCGAGACCCAGTACTTC.

This sequence joins TRBV18 and TRBJ1-5; D gene ambiguous. The CDR3 covers 15 residues. Per germline, CDR1 KGHSH and CDR2 LQKENI. V was trimmed by 0 bases and J by 4 bases, leaving 10 bases between them. The CDR3 region is CASSPPSEVNQPQHF. Here the CDR3 DNA reads TGTGCCAGCTCACCACCGTCAGAGGTTAATCAGCCCCAGCATTTT.

Of note for this clone: The junction shows a germline mismatch at one end, possibly a read error. This chain uses TRBV10-1 with TRBJ2-5, with 14 nucleotides matching TRBD2. CDR3 length equals 16 residues. Germline CDR1 is WNHNN and CDR2 is SYGVQD (reference sequence). The CDR3 spells CASSATSGRARETQYF. The CDR3 DNA follows: TGCGCCAGTAGTGCGACTAGCGGGAGGGCCAGGGAGACCCAGTACTTC.

V gene TRBV29-1 combines with J gene TRBJ2-1; 10 bases align to TRBD1. Germline lookup yields CDR1 SQVTM and CDR2 ANQGSEA. The CDR3 is made up of 15 amino acids. V lost 4 bases to trimming and J lost 7 bases; unmatched junction nucleotides: 10. This CDR3 reads CSVARDRGLGNEQFF. The CDR3 DNA sequence: TGCAGCGTTGCCCGGGACAGGGGACTGGGAAATGAGCAGTTCTTC.

This chain links TRBV11-2 with TRBJ2-5; the match to TRBD1 covers 9 bases. This CDR3 contains 14 residues. With 4 bases clipped from V and 5 bases from J, the junction kept 5 bases outside the gene matches. Germline assignment: CDR1 SGHAT and CDR2 FQNNGV. CDR3 sequence (DNA): TGTGCCAGCAGCTCACAGGGGGCTGTGGAGACCCAGTACTTC. This translates into CASSSQGAVETQYF. Combining the CDR3 with reference TRBV11-2 and TRBJ2-5 gives the whole variable domain EAGVAQSPRYKIIEKRQSVAFWCNPISGHATLYWYQQILGQGPKLLIQFQNNGVVDDSQLPKDRFSAERLKGVDSTLKIQPAKLEDSAVYLCASSSQGAVETQYFGPGTRLLVL.

The J gene is TRBJ2-4, the V gene TRBV2; weak D call: TRBD1 (5 bases). Germline lookup yields CDR1 SNHLY and CDR2 FYNNEI. The V end lost 2 bases, the J end lost 0 bases, and 14 bases lay between the germline ends. The CDR3 runs to 17 residues. CDR3 sequence reads: CASSEYDRALAKNIQYF. The CDR3 DNA reads TGTGCCAGCAGTGAATATGACAGAGCTCTAGCCAAAAACATTCAGTACTTC. The complete variable domain, with remaining parts taken from reference TRBV2 and TRBJ2-4, reads EPEVTQTPSHQVTQMGQEVILRCVPISNHLYFYWYRQILGQKVEFLVSFYNNEISEKSEIFDDQFSVERPDGSNFTLKIRSTKLEDSAMYFCASSEYDRALAKNIQYFGAGTRLSVL.

The chain joins TRBV25-1 to TRBJ1-6; 7 bases fit TRBD1. Trimming at V came to 6 bases and at J to 0 bases, leaving 8 bases not matched to a gene. The CDR3 sequence is 17 residues long. Germline V CDR1 and CDR2: MGHDK, SYGVNS. The CDR3 DNA reads as TGTGCCAGCAGCTTGGGGACAGCGAGCTCCTATAATTCACCCCTCCACTTT. As protein: CASSLGTASSYNSPLHF.